One T cell receptor (beta chain) is described in this entry. These data belong to a study of blood T cell repertoires in COVID-19. Study details: The samples span acute and convalescent COVID-19 from the United States, Italy and Spain. T cells, B-cell-depleted T cells, or PBMCs provided the cDNA or gDNA that served as material.

The germline V and J ends were trimmed by 2 bases and 0 bases, with 9 bases remaining between them. CDR3 length equals 14 residues. Germline V gives CDR1 SGHDT, CDR2 YYEEEE. In the authors' methods: Nucleated cell number was recorded as an estimate derived from reference gene primer amplification. The method was immunoSEQ multiplex PCR; TCRdb's version includes in-frame clones alone and lacks a portion of them. That table is the source of V, J and clone size, and D and trimming were worked out from the DNA. The sample includes about 110,000 clones, 70% to 80% seen only once; the top ten take roughly 19%.

Material for sequencing was peripheral blood. This clonotype was sampled from a man in his 70s with active or convalescent COVID-19. J is TRBJ2-7 and V is TRBV5-6; D gene unclear. The CDR3 is CASSFRWSSYEQYF. As DNA, the CDR3 is TGTGCCAGCAGCTTCCGTTGGAGCTCCTACGAGCAGTACTTC.